In this sample, the clone carrying this TCR beta chain turned up once. The antigen is unknown. This sample was taken from a study of cytotoxic CD8 clonotypes in ibrutinib-treated CLL. Study context: Investigators collected response samples after a median roughly 12 months of treatment, range 6 to 36.

This CDR3 is 12 amino acids long. Germline V gives CDR1 SQVTM, CDR2 ANQGSEA. V was shortened by 1 base and J by 4 bases, with 7 bases between the two germline ends. Points from the study as a whole: Researchers report that baseline clonality outpaced age-matched healthy donors and tracked circulating CD8+ T-cell counts.

Repertoires were generated with immunoSEQ multiplex PCR, while TCRdb's copy carries only in-frame clones and drops some. The sample has about 300,000 clones, 60% to 80% seen once. V usage is TRBV29-1 and J usage is TRBJ1-1; unclear D gene. Sequencing was performed on PBMCs, taken at disease progression, from a patient treated with ibrutinib. The receptor comes from a human donor with chronic lymphocytic leukemia. Here the CDR3 DNA reads TGCAGCGTTGAAGCCGTTACCACTGAAGCTTTCTTT. Translation: CSVEAVTTEAFF.